Listed here are 5 T cell receptor beta chains from one sample, sequenced in a study. TCRdb re-analysed the 5' RACE reads in MiXCR, keeping a single row per CDR3 protein. The table records 60,000 to 65,000 distinct CDR3 sequences, roughly 30% of them present only once. The sample taken for sequencing was tumor-infiltrating naive CD4+ T cells sorted from the breast tumor. Subset reported: naive CD4+ T cells, CD4+CD45RA+CD25-. The receptors were sampled from a female donor with breast cancer.

This clonotype occurred many times. This chain uses TRBV4-1 with TRBJ1-2, with D maybe TRBD1 (6 bases). Trimming took off 1 base at V and 8 bases at J, with 20 bases between the two ends. This CDR3 is 16 amino acids long. CDR1 and CDR2 from the germline V gene are MGHRA and YSYEKL. Written as DNA, the CDR3 is TGCGCCAGCAGCCAAGGGAATCGGGGGGGCCGCCGGGGCTACACCTTC. This codes for CASSQGNRGGRRGYTF.

About this clonotype itself: No conserved phenylalanine or tryptophan ends this CDR3, so it is likely a read error. This chain joins TRBV7-2 and TRBJ2-7; 9 bases map to TRBD2. V was clipped by 5 bases and J by 5 bases; unmatched bases: 7. The germline V gene encodes CDR1 SGHTA and CDR2 FQGNSA. The CDR3 totals 14 residues. CDR3 protein: CASSPAGLAHEQYL. The CDR3 DNA reads TGTGCCAGCAGCCCGGCGGGACTAGCCCACGAGCAGTACTTA.

This clonotype was counted at least ten times. The V and J genes are TRBV20-1 and TRBJ2-5, with D perhaps TRBD2 (6 bases). The CDR3 extends over 12 amino acids. V was cut by 2 bases and J by 5 bases, with 9 bases left in between. Germline loops: CDR1 DFQATT, CDR2 SNEGSKA (reference sequence). CDR3 region: CSARPSAETQYF. In nucleotides, the CDR3 is TGCAGTGCTAGACCTAGCGCGGAGACCCAGTACTTC.

The gene calls are TRBV7-2 and TRBJ1-2; D gene uncertain. V lost 1 base and J lost 6, with 12 bases in between. Germline V gene sequence: CDR1 SGHTA, CDR2 FQGNSA. The CDR3 has 14 amino acids. CDR3 sequence (DNA): TGTGCCAGCAGCTTAGGTAGCGGTTTACATGGCTACACCTTC. The encoded protein is CASSLGSGLHGYTF.

The chain joins TRBV2 to TRBJ2-2; D perhaps matches TRBD2 (7 bases). V was clipped by 6 bases and J by 5 bases, with 16 bases between them. Germline V gene lookup returns CDR1 SNHLY and CDR2 FYNNEI. This CDR3 spans 15 amino acids. The CDR3 bases are TGTGCCAGCAGGGACGGGGGGCCGGGGACCGGGGAGCTGTTTTTT. Encoded protein: CASRDGGPGTGELFF.